This entry lists 30 T cell receptor beta chains sequenced from one sample in a study of blood T cells in healthy people across ages. A J-beta primer mix and a sample-barcoded 5' primer were used in a second PCR of about 6 to 12 cycles. TCRdb redid the calling of the 5' RACE reads with MiXCR, one entry per CDR3 protein. The top ten hold roughly 10% of the sample, which has fewer than 2,000,000 distinct CDR3 sequences, about 32% seen once. Sequencing was carried out using blood. Receptor source: a woman aged 30 to 39 in good health.

This rearrangement joins TRBV6-9 to TRBJ2-7; no reliable D call. CDR1 is MNHGY, CDR2 SVAAGI, per germline. V shed 4 bases and J shed 4 bases, with 14 bases lying between them. The CDR3 loop spans 14 amino acids. The CDR3 protein is CASSFLKESYEQYF. The CDR3 DNA reads TGTGCCAGCAGTTTCCTCAAAGAGAGTTACGAGCAGTACTTC.

This clonotype was observed a handful of times. V gene TRBV7-2 combines with J gene TRBJ2-5; the D gene is possibly TRBD1 (7 bases). The CDR3 sequence is 13 residues long. The ends were cut back, 5 bases at V and 12 bases at J, with 19 bases in the middle. Per the germline V gene, CDR1 is SGHTA and CDR2 is FQGNSA. CDR3 DNA sequence: TGTGCCAGCAGCCACCCAGGGGGGAGAGGCGAGTACTTC. Amino acids: CASSHPGGRGEYF.

This rearrangement joins TRBV20-1 to TRBJ2-5, with TRBD2 identical over 7 bases. CDR1 is DFQATT, CDR2 SNEGSKA, per germline (reference sequence). The CDR3 contains 13 residues. Trimming cost V 3 bases and J 4 bases; bases outside gene matches: 5. The CDR3 protein is CSARGTTLETQYF. CDR3 coding DNA: TGCAGTGCTAGGGGGACTACCCTAGAGACCCAGTACTTC.

The CDR3 nucleotides read TGTGCCAGCAGCTTCCGGGACAGGTCTCCAGAGACCCAGTACTTC. It translates to CASSFRDRSPETQYF. V is TRBV11-1 and J is TRBJ2-5; TRBD1 matches 8 bases. V lost 3 bases and J lost 4; bases outside the gene matches: 7. The CDR3 runs 15 residues. Germline V gene data show CDR1 as SGHAT and CDR2 as FQDESV (reference sequence).

The rearrangement uses TRBV7-8 and TRBJ2-7; D is ambiguous. Trimming removed 0 bases from V and 5 bases from J, with 8 bases in between. Per germline, CDR1 SGHVS and CDR2 FQNEAQ. The CDR3 is made up of 13 amino acids. The chain's CDR3 is CASSLAPINEQYF. CDR3 coding DNA: TGTGCCAGCAGCTTAGCACCTATCAACGAGCAGTACTTC.

This clonotype was counted between two and nine times. The chain employs TRBV15 and TRBJ1-5; no definite D call. V lost 0 bases to trimming and J lost 7 bases, with 4 bases between them. Germline CDR1 is LNHNV and CDR2 is YYDKDF (reference sequence). The CDR3 spans 12 residues. The CDR3 DNA reads TGTGCCACCAGCAGAGACGTGCAGCCCCAGCATTTT. Translation: CATSRDVQPQHF.

This sequence joins TRBV5-1 and TRBJ1-4, with D perhaps TRBD1 (6 bases). CDR1 SGHRS and CDR2 YFSETQ come from the germline V gene. V dropped 1 base and J dropped 8 bases, with 12 bases sitting between them. This CDR3 region has 14 residues. The CDR3 DNA sequence: TGCGCCAGCAGCTTGACAGGGTCGGAAGAAAAACTGTTTTTT. It encodes CASSLTGSEEKLFF.

This clonotype appeared a few times. The chain couples TRBV3-1 to TRBJ1-1; a possible D gene is TRBD1 (5 bases). Trimming removed 1 base from V and 6 bases from J, with 9 bases in between. This CDR3 is built from 13 residues. Germline V gene lookup returns CDR1 LGHDT and CDR2 YNNKEL (reference sequence). CDR3 nucleotides: TGTGCCAGCAGCCAAGTAGGGGTGGCTGAAGCTTTCTTT. Its protein is CASSQVGVAEAFF. Looking up the rest from reference TRBV3-1 and TRBJ1-1 gives the full variable domain: DTAVSQTPKYLVTQMGNDKSIKCEQNLGHDTMYWYKQDSKKFLKIMFSYNNKELIINETVPNRFSPKSPDKAHLNLHINSLELGDSAVYFCASSQVGVAEAFFGQGTRLTVV.

On this clonotype itself: One end of the junction does not line up with germline, which may come from a read error. The gene calls are TRBV7-9 and TRBJ2-6; 8 bases fit TRBD1. The germline gives CDR1 SEHNR, CDR2 FQNEAQ (reference sequence). This CDR3 contains 17 residues. CDR3 region: CASSFTGGSSGANVRTF. The CDR3 DNA reads as TGTGCCAGCAGCTTTACAGGGGGGAGCTCTGGGGCCAACGTCCGGACTTTC.

Only a few counts were recorded for this clonotype. The chain uses TRBV7-3 and TRBJ2-1; unclear D gene. Trimming cost V 6 bases and J 8 bases, with 8 bases left between them. The length of the CDR3 is 11 residues. Germline V gene lookup returns CDR1 SGHTA and CDR2 FQGTGA. The CDR3 DNA reads TGTGCCAGCAGGTTGGTGGATGAGCAGTTCTTC. Its protein product is CASRLVDEQFF.

The chain employs TRBV5-1 and TRBJ2-2, with 11 positions matching TRBD2. The germline gives CDR1 SGHRS, CDR2 YFSETQ. With 5 bases clipped from V and 7 bases from J, the junction kept 10 bases outside the gene matches. This CDR3 region has 16 residues. CDR3 residues: CASSTLAGDVSGELFF. Here the CDR3 DNA reads TGCGCCAGCAGTACACTAGCGGGAGATGTGAGCGGGGAGCTGTTTTTT.

This clonotype was seen a few times. This chain uses TRBV25-1 with TRBJ1-2; TRBD1 is a possible D gene (5 bases). Germline values: CDR1 MGHDK, CDR2 SYGVNS. This CDR3 has 14 residues. V lost 3 bases and J lost 2, with 10 bases in between. CDR3 nucleotides: TGTGCCAGCAGTGAGATTGGGGCCAACTATGGCTACACCTTC. Its translation: CASSEIGANYGYTF.

CDR3 nucleotides: TGCGCCAGCAGCTTGGGAGTCGCCGGGACAGGAAGCCAGCCCCAGCATTTT. Its translation is CASSLGVAGTGSQPQHF. The rearrangement links TRBV5-1 to TRBJ1-5; 8 bases line up with TRBD1. The CDR3 spans 17 residues. Trimming cost V 0 bases and J 7 bases; bases outside gene matches: 12. Germline V gene lookup returns CDR1 SGHRS and CDR2 YFSETQ. Based on the CDR3 plus reference TRBV5-1 and TRBJ1-5, the full variable domain is KAGVTQTPRYLIKTRGQQVTLSCSPISGHRSVSWYQQTPGQGLQFLFEYFSETQRNKGNFPGRFSGRQFSNSRSEMNVSTLELGDSALYLCASSLGVAGTGSQPQHFGDGTRLSIL.

V and J are TRBV18 and TRBJ1-5, with 8 bases identical to TRBD1. Germline-derived CDR1 and CDR2 are KGHSH and LQKENI. The V segment lost 2 bases and the J segment 9 bases; nucleotides outside the gene matches: 6. This CDR3 has 14 residues. The CDR3 loop reads CASSPGQGGRPQHF. In nucleotides, the CDR3 is TGTGCCAGCTCACCAGGACAGGGAGGGCGGCCCCAGCATTTT.

This clonotype was counted between two and nine times. Here the CDR3 reads CASSQEVFWGGAGLAEKNIQYF. CDR3 nucleotides: TGTGCCAGCAGCCAAGAGGTCTTCTGGGGGGGGGCCGGACTAGCGGAAAAAAACATTCAGTACTTC. The chain couples TRBV4-2 to TRBJ2-4, with 10 bases aligning to TRBD2. The junction had 21 bases not matched to a gene; V was cut back by 0 bases and J by 4 bases. The germline gives CDR1 LGHNA, CDR2 YNFKEQ. CDR3 length: 22 residues.

The rearrangement joins TRBV6-5 to TRBJ2-7; D may correspond to TRBD1 or TRBD2 (5 bases each). V shed 7 bases and J shed 1 base, with 14 bases lying between them. The CDR3 loop spans 14 amino acids. Germline assignment: CDR1 MNHEY and CDR2 SVGAGI. The CDR3, as DNA: TGTGCCAGCACCAAGACGAGGGGTTCCTACGAGCAGTACTTC. This encodes CASTKTRGSYEQYF.

This clonotype was seen a handful of times. The chain joins TRBV5-1 to TRBJ2-1; D is undetermined. V was trimmed by 5 bases and J by 3 bases, leaving 12 bases between them. This CDR3 region has 14 residues. Looked up from germline, CDR1 is SGHRS and CDR2 is YFSETQ. The chain's CDR3 is CASRTSEDYNEQFF. CDR3 nucleotides: TGCGCCAGCAGGACAAGCGAAGACTACAATGAGCAGTTCTTC.

This clonotype was observed a handful of times. The chain has TRBV9 and TRBJ1-2, with a possible D match to TRBD1 (6 bases). This CDR3 has 16 residues. Between the trimmed V and J ends, which lost 0 bases and 0 bases, there was a span of 12 bases. Germline CDR1 is SGDLS and CDR2 is YYNGEE. For the CDR3, the DNA is TGTGCCAGCAGCGTAGAGGGGGACGGATCTAACTATGGCTACACCTTC. Translating gives CASSVEGDGSNYGYTF.

The rearrangement links TRBV5-1 to TRBJ1-2; 10 nucleotides line up with TRBD1. This CDR3 is 16 amino acids long. Per the germline V gene, CDR1 is SGHRS and CDR2 is YFSETQ. With 3 bases clipped from V and 8 bases from J, the junction kept 13 bases outside the gene matches. The DNA for the CDR3 is TGCGCCAGCAGCTCTCAGACAGGGGGCGTCCCCCAGGGCTACACCTTC. Protein sequence: CASSSQTGGVPQGYTF.

The chain recombines TRBV12-3 or TRBV12-4 with TRBJ2-7, with D maybe TRBD1 (6 bases). This CDR3 region has 14 residues. The V gene lost 6 bases and the J gene lost 6 bases, with 18 bases spanning the gap. CDR3 sequence (DNA): TGTGCCAGCAGCCATACCGGGACACAAACCGAGCAGTACTTC. This sequence encodes CASSHTGTQTEQYF.

The chain is built from TRBV2 and TRBJ2-5; D tentatively fits TRBD1 or TRBD2 (5 bases each). V lost 3 bases, J lost 4 bases, and 12 bases lay in between. The length of the CDR3 is 14 residues. Germline loops: CDR1 SNHLY, CDR2 FYNNEI. The CDR3: CASSEQGPRETQYF. CDR3 DNA sequence: TGTGCCAGCAGTGAGCAGGGACCTCGAGAGACCCAGTACTTC. The whole variable domain, filled in from reference TRBV2 and TRBJ2-5, reads EPEVTQTPSHQVTQMGQEVILRCVPISNHLYFYWYRQILGQKVEFLVSFYNNEISEKSEIFDDQFSVERPDGSNFTLKIRSTKLEDSAMYFCASSEQGPRETQYFGPGTRLLVL.

The genes are TRBV6-2 or TRBV6-3 and TRBJ1-2, with D perhaps TRBD1 (6 bases). This CDR3 region has 16 residues. V lost 5 bases to trimming and J lost 2 bases, with 18 bases between them. Germline V gene data show CDR1 as MNHEY and CDR2 as SVGEGT. The CDR3 coding sequence is TGTGCCAGCAGTCAATCCACAGGGCCCTACAACTATGGCTACACCTTC. Encoded protein: CASSQSTGPYNYGYTF.

The sample holds one count of this clonotype. The V call is TRBV6-1, the J call TRBJ1-4; tentative D call: TRBD1 (5 bases). The V gene lost 7 bases and the J gene lost 8 bases, with 17 bases spanning the gap. The CDR3 is 14 amino acids. In germline, CDR1 is MNHNS, CDR2 SASEGT. The CDR3 protein is CASKTGPLGEKLFF. The CDR3 coding sequence is TGTGCCAGCAAAACAGGACCCTTAGGGGAAAAACTGTTTTTT.

This clonotype was found once. V gene TRBV12-3 or TRBV12-4 combines with J gene TRBJ1-1; D is ambiguous. Trimming pared 8 bases from V and 4 bases from J, leaving 11 bases between. The CDR3 runs to 12 residues. CDR3 amino acids: CASCNRITEAFF. DNA for the CDR3: TGTGCCAGCTGTAATCGCATCACTGAAGCTTTCTTT.

Regarding this clonotype: Given the absence of the conserved phenylalanine or tryptophan at the CDR3 end, a read error is likely. The DNA is left out, because the CDR3 cannot be placed on it with certainty; the CDR3 is given as TCRdb lists it. The V gene is TRBV7-9, the J gene TRBJ2-1; the table calls TRBD1, which could not be checked here. Germline lookup yields CDR1 SEHNR and CDR2 FQNEAQ (reference sequence). The CDR3 length equals 15 residues, ends included. CDR3 sequence: CASSLERTGHNEQFT.

This clonotype has only a few counts. The chain is built from TRBV20-1 and TRBJ1-1; 12 nucleotides line up with TRBD1. V trimming: 6 bases; J trimming: 4 bases; junction bases outside the gene matches: 9. CDR3 size: 15 residues. CDR1 is DFQATT, CDR2 SNEGSKA, per germline (reference sequence). The CDR3 DNA reads TGCAGTGCCAGCCGGGACAGGGGGCGCAGCACTGAAGCTTTCTTT. It yields the protein CSASRDRGRSTEAFF.

The rearrangement joins TRBV5-5 to TRBJ2-2; D remains unclear. From germline, CDR1 is SGHKS and CDR2 YYEKEE (reference sequence). The V gene lost 4 bases and the J gene lost 6 bases, with 16 bases spanning the gap. This CDR3 has 15 residues. The CDR3 is CASSPTMELAGELFF. CDR3 nucleotide sequence: TGTGCCAGCAGCCCGACGATGGAGCTGGCCGGGGAGCTGTTTTTT.

CDR3 amino acids: CASSHGIGTSYGYTF. As DNA, the CDR3 is TGTGCCAGCAGCCATGGAATCGGGACTAGCTATGGCTACACCTTC. The chain uses TRBV4-2 and TRBJ1-2; D is possibly TRBD1 (5 bases). V was shortened by 3 bases and J by 4 bases, with 15 bases between the two germline ends. Germline V gene lookup returns CDR1 LGHNA and CDR2 YNFKEQ. There are 15 residues in the CDR3.

J is TRBJ2-1 and V is TRBV30; no reliable D call. CDR3 size: 12 residues. Trimming left V 4 bases short and J 6 bases short, with 10 bases between. Per germline, CDR1 GTSNPN and CDR2 SVGIG (reference sequence). DNA for the CDR3: TGTGCCTGGATGGTGCTTCCCAATGAGCAGTTCTTC. Translation: CAWMVLPNEQFF.

This clonotype has at least ten counts. The chain uses TRBV29-1 and TRBJ2-7; D gene unclear. In germline, CDR1 is SQVTM, CDR2 ANQGSEA. This CDR3 is built from 13 residues. V lost 4 bases to trimming and J lost 2 bases, with 12 bases between them. CDR3 loop: CSVGGRFAYEQYF. The CDR3 DNA reads as TGCAGCGTTGGTGGACGGTTCGCCTACGAGCAGTACTTC.